The 14 T cell receptor beta chains given below trace back to one sample, sequenced in a study of cytomegalovirus exposure and HLA in healthy donors. Primers included in the PCR were 60 Vbeta and 13 Jbeta primers. Sequenced by immunoSEQ multiplex PCR; TCRdb stores in-frame clones only, minus some. This sample has 210,000 or so clones, with around 78% found just once. Sequences were obtained from PBMCs. The source is a boy aged 10-17 years in good health and CMV-seronegative.

This chain uses TRBV2 with TRBJ1-4; D call uncertain. The CDR3 spans 15 residues. Germline CDR1 is SNHLY and CDR2 is FYNNEI. V was pared by 3 bases and J by 4 bases, with 12 bases between. The CDR3 nucleotides read TGTGCCAGCAGTGATCTCCGAGGGTTTAATGAAAAACTGTTTTTT. It encodes CASSDLRGFNEKLFF.

The chain employs TRBV19 and TRBJ2-7; possible D gene TRBD2, 6 bases. The CDR3 has 14 residues. The V end was cut by 6 bases, the J end by 0 bases, with 12 bases between. The germline gives CDR1 LNHDA, CDR2 SQIVND (reference sequence). The CDR3 loop is CASRRKLASYEQYF. The CDR3 DNA reads TGTGCCAGTAGACGAAAACTAGCCTCCTACGAGCAGTACTTC.

This rearrangement joins TRBV7-6 to TRBJ1-1, with TRBD1 identical over 9 bases. V shed 1 base, J shed 1 base, and the junction held 1 base outside the gene matches. This CDR3 is built from 15 residues. CDR1 is SGHVS and CDR2 is FNYEAQ in the germline V gene. CDR3 bases: TGTGCCAGCAGCTTAGGACAGGGGGAGAACACTGAAGCTTTCTTT. It specifies CASSLGQGENTEAFF. The full variable domain, completed using reference TRBV7-6 and TRBJ1-1, is GAGVSQSPRYKVTKRGQDVALRCDPISGHVSLYWYRQALGQGPEFLTYFNYEAQQDKSGLPNDRFSAERPEGSISTLTIQRTEQRDSAMYRCASSLGQGENTEAFFGQGTRLTVV.

The V gene is TRBV18, the J gene TRBJ1-2; TRBD1 matches at 10 bases. With V trimmed by 5 bases and J by 4 bases, 16 bases remained unmatched. The germline V gene has CDR1 KGHSH and CDR2 LQKENI. This CDR3 contains 18 residues. The CDR3 spells CASSSQGTGVFGGYGYTF. The CDR3 DNA sequence: TGTGCCAGCTCATCCCAGGGGACAGGGGTGTTCGGGGGCTATGGCTACACCTTC. The full variable domain, in which reference TRBV18 and TRBJ1-2 provide the parts outside the CDR3, is NAGVMQNPRHLVRRRGQEARLRCSPMKGHSHVYWYRQLPEEGLKFMVYLQKENIIDESGMPKERFSAEFPKEGPSILRIQQVVRGDSAAYFCASSSQGTGVFGGYGYTFGSGTRLTVV.

This clone appeared once. V usage is TRBV7-9 and J usage is TRBJ1-1; D may be TRBD1 (5 bases). CDR1 SEHNR and CDR2 FQNEAQ come from the germline V gene (reference sequence). There are 13 residues in the CDR3. The ends were cut back, 1 base at V and 3 bases at J, with 6 bases in the middle. The CDR3 reads CASSLVTDTEAFF. The DNA of the CDR3 is TGTGCCAGCAGCTTAGTGACAGACACTGAAGCTTTCTTT.

This rearrangement joins TRBV27 to TRBJ2-2; 15 bases are shared with TRBD2. Germline V lookup: CDR1 MNHEY, CDR2 SMNVEV (reference sequence). The length of the CDR3 is 15 residues. Trimming removed 6 bases from V and 5 bases from J; junction bases left unmatched: 1. The CDR3 region is CASRGLAGGTGELFF. The CDR3 nucleotides are TGTGCCAGCAGGGGACTAGCGGGAGGTACCGGGGAGCTGTTTTTT.

The rearrangement uses TRBV5-1 and TRBJ2-5; 7 bases align to TRBD2. Germline V gene lookup returns CDR1 SGHRS and CDR2 YFSETQ. This CDR3 is built from 16 residues. Trimming cost V 0 bases and J 5 bases; bases outside gene matches: 10. Here the CDR3 DNA reads TGCGCCAGCAGCTTGGGCGGGAGTACAAAAATGGAGACCCAGTACTTC. This translates into CASSLGGSTKMETQYF.

The chain is built from TRBV7-6 and TRBJ2-5, with 10 bases that match TRBD2. This CDR3 has 15 amino acids. Germline V gene sequence: CDR1 SGHVS, CDR2 FNYEAQ. Trimming removed 5 bases from V and 4 bases from J; junction bases left unmatched: 7. DNA for the CDR3: TGTGCCAGCAGCCCGCAGTTAGCGGGAGGAGAGACCCAGTACTTC. It encodes CASSPQLAGGETQYF.

In this sample, this clone turned up a few times. V and J are TRBV7-9 and TRBJ1-5; 7 nucleotides line up with TRBD1. After removal of 3 bases from V and 2 bases from J, the junction contained 13 bases not matched to a gene. From germline, CDR1 is SEHNR and CDR2 FQNEAQ (reference sequence). The CDR3 has 18 residues. CDR3 protein: CASSLDRFDGSGNQPQHF. The DNA for the CDR3 is TGTGCCAGCAGCTTGGACAGGTTCGACGGTAGTGGCAATCAGCCCCAGCATTTT.

This clone was seen a single time. J is TRBJ2-5 and V is TRBV14; D might be TRBD1 (6 bases). The CDR3 runs 18 residues. V was cut by 4 bases and J by 1 base, with 22 bases left in between. Germline assignment: CDR1 SGHDN and CDR2 FVKESK. CDR3 nucleotide sequence: TGTGCCAGCAGCCTCCTAGACAGGACCCCTCCCTTCCAAGAGACCCAGTACTTC. This codes for CASSLLDRTPPFQETQYF.

The chain is built from TRBV6-1 and TRBJ1-5; 11 bases agree with TRBD1. J was trimmed by 6 bases and V by 3 bases; bases with no gene match: 16. Germline V CDR1 and CDR2: MNHNS, SASEGT. The length of the CDR3 is 19 residues. CDR3 region: CASSDVLLWTGGCCQPQHF. The CDR3, as DNA: TGTGCCAGCAGTGACGTACTTCTCTGGACAGGGGGCTGTTGTCAGCCCCAGCATTTT.

Points on this clone: Because the CDR3 is missing its conserved closing phenylalanine or tryptophan, this is likely a read error. This chain links TRBV6-6 with TRBJ2-7, with 7 bases matching TRBD2. CDR3 length: 13 amino acids. Per germline, CDR1 MNHNY and CDR2 SVGAGI (reference sequence). V lost 7 bases and J lost 5; bases outside the gene matches: 8. CDR3 nucleotide sequence: TGTGCCAGCACCCACGGGAGGTTAGACGAGCAGTACCTC. It is translated as CASTHGRLDEQYL.

The CDR3 is CASSWDGGGNTEAFF. The DNA of the CDR3 is TGTGCCAGCAGCTGGGACGGGGGGGGTAACACTGAAGCTTTCTTT. The chain has TRBV11-2 and TRBJ1-1; D is possibly TRBD1 (5 bases). Trimming took 4 bases from V and 2 from J, leaving 14 bases between them. CDR1 and CDR2 from the germline V gene are SGHAT and FQNNGV. The length of the CDR3 is 15 residues.

On this clone itself: The same CDR3 arises from other DNA sequences in this sample as well. The V gene is TRBV6-5, the J gene TRBJ2-3; the D gene is possibly TRBD2 (6 bases). CDR3 length equals 14 residues. V dropped 2 bases and J dropped 1 base, with 7 bases sitting between them. The germline V gene has CDR1 MNHEY and CDR2 SVGAGI. CDR3 protein: CASSYGGRTDTQYF. For the CDR3, the DNA is TGTGCCAGCAGTTACGGAGGGCGCACAGATACGCAGTATTTT.